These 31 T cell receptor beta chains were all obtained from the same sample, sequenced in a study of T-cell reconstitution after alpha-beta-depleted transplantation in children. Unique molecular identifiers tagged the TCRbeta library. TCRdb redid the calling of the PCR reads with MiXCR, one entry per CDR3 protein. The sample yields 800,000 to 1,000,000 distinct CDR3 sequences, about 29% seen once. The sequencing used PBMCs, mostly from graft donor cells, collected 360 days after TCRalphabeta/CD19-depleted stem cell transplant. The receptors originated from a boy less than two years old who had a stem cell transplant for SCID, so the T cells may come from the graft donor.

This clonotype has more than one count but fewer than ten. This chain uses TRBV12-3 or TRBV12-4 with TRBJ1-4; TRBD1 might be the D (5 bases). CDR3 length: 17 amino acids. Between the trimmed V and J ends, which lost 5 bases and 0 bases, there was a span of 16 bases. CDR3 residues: CASSPNRGRATNEKLFF. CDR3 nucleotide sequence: TGTGCCAGCAGTCCCAATCGGGGCAGAGCAACTAATGAAAAACTGTTTTTT.

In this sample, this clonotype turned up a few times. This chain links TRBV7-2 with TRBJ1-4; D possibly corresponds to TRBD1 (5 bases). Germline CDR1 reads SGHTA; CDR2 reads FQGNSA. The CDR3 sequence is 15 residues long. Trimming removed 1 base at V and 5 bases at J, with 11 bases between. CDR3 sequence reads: CASSLVGQGNEKLFF. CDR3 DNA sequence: TGTGCCAGCAGCTTAGTCGGCCAGGGAAATGAAAAACTGTTTTTT.

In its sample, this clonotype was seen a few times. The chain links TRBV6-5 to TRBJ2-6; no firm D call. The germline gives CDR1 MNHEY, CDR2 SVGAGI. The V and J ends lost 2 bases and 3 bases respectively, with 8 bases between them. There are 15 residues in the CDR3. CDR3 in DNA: TGTGCCAGCAGTTACACCTGGGTTGGGGCCAACGTCCTGACTTTC. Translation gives CASSYTWVGANVLTF.

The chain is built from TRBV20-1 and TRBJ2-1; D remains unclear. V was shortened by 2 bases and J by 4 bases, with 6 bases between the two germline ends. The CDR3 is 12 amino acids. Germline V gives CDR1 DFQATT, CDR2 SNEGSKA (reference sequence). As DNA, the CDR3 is TGCAGTGCTAGATACTCTTACAATGAGCAGTTCTTC. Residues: CSARYSYNEQFF.

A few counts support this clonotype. The CDR3 reads CASSGGPASGGDNEQFF. CDR3 sequence (DNA): TGTGCCAGCAGTGGGGGACCCGCTAGCGGGGGGGACAATGAGCAGTTCTTC. This chain uses TRBV6-1 with TRBJ2-1, with 12 bases lining up with TRBD2. This CDR3 is 17 amino acids long. Germline CDR1 MNHNS, CDR2 SASEGT. Unmatched junction bases numbered 9, after V lost 4 bases and J lost 5 bases.

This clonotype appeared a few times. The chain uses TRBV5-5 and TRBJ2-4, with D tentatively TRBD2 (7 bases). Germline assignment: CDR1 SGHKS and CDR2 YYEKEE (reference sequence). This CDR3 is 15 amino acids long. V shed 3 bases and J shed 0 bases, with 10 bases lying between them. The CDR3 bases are TGTGCCAGCAGCTCGGGGGGCTTAGCCAAAAACATTCAGTACTTC. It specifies CASSSGGLAKNIQYF.

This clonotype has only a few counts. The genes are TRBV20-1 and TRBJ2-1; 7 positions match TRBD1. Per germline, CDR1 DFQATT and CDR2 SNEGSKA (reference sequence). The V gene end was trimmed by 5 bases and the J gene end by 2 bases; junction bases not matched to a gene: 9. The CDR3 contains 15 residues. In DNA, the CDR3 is TGCAGTGCTGGAATACAGGGGCGGCCCTACAATGAGCAGTTCTTC. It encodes CSAGIQGRPYNEQFF.

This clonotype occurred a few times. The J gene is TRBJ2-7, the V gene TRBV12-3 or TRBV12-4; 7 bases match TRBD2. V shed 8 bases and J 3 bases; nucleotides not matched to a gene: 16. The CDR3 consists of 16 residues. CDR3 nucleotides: TGTGCCAGCGGGGGGGGATTAGGGGTGACGCGCTACGAGCAGTACTTC. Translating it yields CASGGGLGVTRYEQYF.

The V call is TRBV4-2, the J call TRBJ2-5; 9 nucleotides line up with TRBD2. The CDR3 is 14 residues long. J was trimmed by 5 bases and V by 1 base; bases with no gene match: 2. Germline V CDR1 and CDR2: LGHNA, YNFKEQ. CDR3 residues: CASSQGGTSETQYF. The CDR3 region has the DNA TGTGCCAGCAGCCAAGGCGGGACTAGCGAGACCCAGTACTTC.

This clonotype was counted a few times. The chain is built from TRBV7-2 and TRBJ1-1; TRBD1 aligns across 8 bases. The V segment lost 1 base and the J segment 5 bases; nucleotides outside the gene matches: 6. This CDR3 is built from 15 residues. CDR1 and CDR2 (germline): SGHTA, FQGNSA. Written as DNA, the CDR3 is TGTGCCAGCAGCTTAGTACAGGGGGTGGGTACTGAAGCTTTCTTT. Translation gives CASSLVQGVGTEAFF. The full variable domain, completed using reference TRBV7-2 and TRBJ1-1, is GAGVSQSPSNKVTEKGKDVELRCDPISGHTALYWYRQSLGQGLEFLIYFQGNSAPDKSGLPSDRFSAERTGGSVSTLTIQRTQQEDSAVYLCASSLVQGVGTEAFFGQGTRLTVV.

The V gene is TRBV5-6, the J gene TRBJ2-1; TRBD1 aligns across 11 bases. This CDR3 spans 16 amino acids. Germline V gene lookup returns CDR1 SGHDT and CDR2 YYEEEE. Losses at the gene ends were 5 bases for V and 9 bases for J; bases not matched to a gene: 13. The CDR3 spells CASSRTGTGGRSEQFF. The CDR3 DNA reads TGTGCCAGCAGTCGCACCGGGACAGGGGGACGTAGTGAGCAGTTCTTC.

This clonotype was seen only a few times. The CDR3 sequence: CASSPGLRAFTYNEQFF. As DNA, the CDR3 is TGTGCCAGCAGCCCAGGGCTCCGGGCCTTCACTTACAATGAGCAGTTCTTC. The chain is built from TRBV7-2 and TRBJ2-1; D is possibly TRBD1 (5 bases). With 5 bases removed from V and 4 bases from J, the gap between germline ends came to 21 bases. The CDR3 spans 17 residues. The V gene's germline CDR1 is SGHTA and CDR2 FQGNSA.

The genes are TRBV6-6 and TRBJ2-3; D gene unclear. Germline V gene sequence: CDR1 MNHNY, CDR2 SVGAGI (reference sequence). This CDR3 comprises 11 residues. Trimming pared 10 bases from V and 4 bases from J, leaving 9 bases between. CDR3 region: CAINGPDTQYF. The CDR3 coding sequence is TGTGCCATAAATGGCCCAGATACGCAGTATTTT.

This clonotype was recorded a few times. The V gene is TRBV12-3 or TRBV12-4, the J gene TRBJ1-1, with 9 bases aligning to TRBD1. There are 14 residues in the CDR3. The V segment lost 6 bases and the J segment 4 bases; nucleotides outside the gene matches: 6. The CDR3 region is CASSIGTGSTEAFF. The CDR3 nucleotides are TGTGCCAGCAGCATTGGGACAGGGAGCACTGAAGCTTTCTTT.

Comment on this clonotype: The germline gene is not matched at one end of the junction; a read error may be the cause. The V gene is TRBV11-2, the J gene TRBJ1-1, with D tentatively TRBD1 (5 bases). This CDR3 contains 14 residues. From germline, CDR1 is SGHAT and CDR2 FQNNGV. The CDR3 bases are TGTGCCAGCAGATTAGACAGTAGGGGCACTGAAGCTTTCTTT. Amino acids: CASRLDSRGTEAFF.

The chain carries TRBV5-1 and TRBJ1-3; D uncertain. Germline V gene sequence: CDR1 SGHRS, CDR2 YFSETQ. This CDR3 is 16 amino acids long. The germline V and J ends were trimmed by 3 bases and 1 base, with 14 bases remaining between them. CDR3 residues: CASSSWSTGSGNTIYF. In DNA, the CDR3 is TGCGCCAGCAGCTCATGGTCCACGGGATCTGGAAACACCATATATTTT.

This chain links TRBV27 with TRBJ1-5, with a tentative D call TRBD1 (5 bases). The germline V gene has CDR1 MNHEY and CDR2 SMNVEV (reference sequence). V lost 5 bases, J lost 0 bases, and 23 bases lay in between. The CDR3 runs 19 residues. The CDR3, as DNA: TGTGCCAGCAGTATCCGGGACCCGAAAATTCCCTATAGCAATCAGCCCCAGCATTTT. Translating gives CASSIRDPKIPYSNQPQHF.

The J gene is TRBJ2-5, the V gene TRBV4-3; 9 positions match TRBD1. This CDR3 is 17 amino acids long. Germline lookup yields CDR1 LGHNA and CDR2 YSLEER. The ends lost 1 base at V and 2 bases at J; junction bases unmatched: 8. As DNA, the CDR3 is TGCGCCAGCAGCCAAGGAGTTATTGGACAGGGGCAAGAGACCCAGTACTTC. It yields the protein CASSQGVIGQGQETQYF.

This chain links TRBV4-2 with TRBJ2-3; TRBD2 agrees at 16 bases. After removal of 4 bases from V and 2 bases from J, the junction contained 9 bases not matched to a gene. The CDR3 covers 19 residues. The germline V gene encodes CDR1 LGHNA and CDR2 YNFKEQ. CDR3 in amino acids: CASSPTGLAGGQDTDTQYF. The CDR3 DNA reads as TGTGCCAGCAGCCCAACGGGACTAGCGGGGGGGCAGGACACAGATACGCAGTATTTT.

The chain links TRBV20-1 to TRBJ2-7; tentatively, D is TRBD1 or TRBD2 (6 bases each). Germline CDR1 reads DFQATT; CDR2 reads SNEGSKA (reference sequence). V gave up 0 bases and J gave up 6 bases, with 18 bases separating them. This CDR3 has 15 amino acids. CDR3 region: CSARDRRGVRVEQYF. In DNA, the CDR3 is TGCAGTGCTAGAGATCGGAGGGGGGTTAGGGTCGAGCAGTACTTC.

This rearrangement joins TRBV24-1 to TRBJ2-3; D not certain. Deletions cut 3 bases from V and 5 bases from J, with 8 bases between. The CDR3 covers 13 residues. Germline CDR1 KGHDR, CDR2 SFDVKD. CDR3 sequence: CATSDIQVDTQYF. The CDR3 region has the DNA TGTGCCACCAGTGATATACAAGTAGATACGCAGTATTTT.

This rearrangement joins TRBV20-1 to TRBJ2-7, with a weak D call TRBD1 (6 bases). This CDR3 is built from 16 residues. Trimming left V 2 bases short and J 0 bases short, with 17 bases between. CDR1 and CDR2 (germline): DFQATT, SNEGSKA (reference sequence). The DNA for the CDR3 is TGCAGTGCTAGATTCCCCTTCGACAGGAGCTCCTACGAGCAGTACTTC. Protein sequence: CSARFPFDRSSYEQYF.

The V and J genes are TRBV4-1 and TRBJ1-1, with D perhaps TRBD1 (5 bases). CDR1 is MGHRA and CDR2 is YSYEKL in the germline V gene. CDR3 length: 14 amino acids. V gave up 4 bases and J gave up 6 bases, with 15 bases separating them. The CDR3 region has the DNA TGCGCCAGCAGCCCCAGGGTTTTATCGCCTGAAGCTTTCTTT. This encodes CASSPRVLSPEAFF.

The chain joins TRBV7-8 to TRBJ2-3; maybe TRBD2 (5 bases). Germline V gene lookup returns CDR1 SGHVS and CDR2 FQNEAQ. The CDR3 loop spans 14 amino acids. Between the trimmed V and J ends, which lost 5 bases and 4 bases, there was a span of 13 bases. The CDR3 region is CASSPWTESDTQYF. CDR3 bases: TGTGCCAGCAGCCCATGGACTGAATCAGATACGCAGTATTTT.

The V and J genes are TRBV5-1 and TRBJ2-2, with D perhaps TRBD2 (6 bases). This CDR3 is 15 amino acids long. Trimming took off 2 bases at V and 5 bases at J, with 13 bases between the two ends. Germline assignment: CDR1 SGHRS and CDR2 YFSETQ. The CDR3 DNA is TGCGCCAGCAGCTTCGACGGGGGAGAGACCGGGGAGCTGTTTTTT. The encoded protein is CASSFDGGETGELFF.

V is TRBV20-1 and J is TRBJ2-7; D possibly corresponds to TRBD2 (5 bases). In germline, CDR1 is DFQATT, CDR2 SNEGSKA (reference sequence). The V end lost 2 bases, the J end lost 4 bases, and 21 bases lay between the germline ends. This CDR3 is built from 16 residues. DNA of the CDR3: TGCAGTGCTAGACCCAACGCCAATTCGGGAACGTACGAGCAGTACTTC. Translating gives CSARPNANSGTYEQYF.

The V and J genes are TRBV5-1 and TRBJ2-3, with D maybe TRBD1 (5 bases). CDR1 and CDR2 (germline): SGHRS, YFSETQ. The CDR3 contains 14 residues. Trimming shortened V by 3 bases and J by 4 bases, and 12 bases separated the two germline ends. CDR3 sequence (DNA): TGCGCCAGCAGCTCTGGGGCCGGCCCAGATACGCAGTATTTT. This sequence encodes CASSSGAGPDTQYF. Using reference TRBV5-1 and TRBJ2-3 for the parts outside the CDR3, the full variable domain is KAGVTQTPRYLIKTRGQQVTLSCSPISGHRSVSWYQQTPGQGLQFLFEYFSETQRNKGNFPGRFSGRQFSNSRSEMNVSTLELGDSALYLCASSSGAGPDTQYFGPGTRLTVL.

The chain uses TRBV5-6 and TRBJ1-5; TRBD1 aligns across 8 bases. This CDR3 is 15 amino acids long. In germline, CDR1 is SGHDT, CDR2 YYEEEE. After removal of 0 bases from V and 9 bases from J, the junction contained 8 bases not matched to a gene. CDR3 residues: CASSLGTGYPGPQHF. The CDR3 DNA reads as TGTGCCAGCAGCTTGGGGACAGGGTACCCGGGGCCCCAGCATTTT.

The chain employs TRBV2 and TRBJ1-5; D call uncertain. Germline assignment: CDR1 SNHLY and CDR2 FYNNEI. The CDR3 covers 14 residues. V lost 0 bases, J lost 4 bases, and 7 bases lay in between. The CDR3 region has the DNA TGTGCCAGCAGTGAAGCGCTCCCGAATCAGCCCCAGCATTTT. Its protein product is CASSEALPNQPQHF. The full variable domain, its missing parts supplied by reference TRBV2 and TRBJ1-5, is EPEVTQTPSHQVTQMGQEVILRCVPISNHLYFYWYRQILGQKVEFLVSFYNNEISEKSEIFDDQFSVERPDGSNFTLKIRSTKLEDSAMYFCASSEALPNQPQHFGDGTRLSIL.

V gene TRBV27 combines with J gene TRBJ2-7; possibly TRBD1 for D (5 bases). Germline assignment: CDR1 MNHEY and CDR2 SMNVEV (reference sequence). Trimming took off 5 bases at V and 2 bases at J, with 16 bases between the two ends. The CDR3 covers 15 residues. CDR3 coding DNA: TGTGCCAGCAGTCCACAGGAAGGGCCCCCCTACGAGCAGTACTTC. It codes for CASSPQEGPPYEQYF.

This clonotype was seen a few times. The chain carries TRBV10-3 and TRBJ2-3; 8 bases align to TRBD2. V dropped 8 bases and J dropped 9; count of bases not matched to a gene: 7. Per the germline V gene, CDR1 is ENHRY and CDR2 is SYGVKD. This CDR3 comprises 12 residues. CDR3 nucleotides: TGTGCCATCGGGACTAGTCCGGGGACGCAGTATTTT. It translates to CAIGTSPGTQYF.